The source of this T cell receptor (beta chain) is a study of read filtering for tumor transcriptome and immune sequencing. This CDR3 has 15 amino acids. After removal of 5 bases from V and 4 bases from J, the junction contained 9 bases not matched to a gene. Germline CDR1 reads SEHNR; CDR2 reads FQNEAQ (reference sequence). This library used around 0.4 ug RNA and molecular barcoded adaptors spanning alpha/delta and beta/gamma chains. TCRdb passed the reads through MiXCR, listing each CDR3 protein once. Counted here are some 46,000 distinct CDR3 sequences, approximately 12% occurring once; the ten biggest clones make up just over 14%. In its sample, this clonotype was seen many times.

This clonotype originated in a donor at least 40 years old with multiple myeloma. V and J are TRBV7-9 and TRBJ2-5, with TRBD2 matching over 8 bases. The sequenced material came from a population of CD138-negative cells sorted from bone marrow. The CDR3 nucleotides are TGTGCCAGCAGCCGGACGGGAGGGGCAGCAGAGACCCAGTACTTC. Translated: CASSRTGGAAETQYF.